The 30 T cell receptor beta chains in this list originate from one sample, sequenced in a study of beta chain features in type 1 diabetes (dated by TCRdb to 2016 to 2018). Beyond this particular receptor, the publication reports: In all four CD4+ subsets, TCRB CDR3 length was moderately but significantly shorter in type 1 diabetes patients.

Antigens of these TCRs are unknown. Libraries were constructed by the immunoSEQ multiplex PCR assay. The High Capacity cDNA Reverse Transcription Kit was used to reverse transcribe all of the isolated RNA, meaning that expressed TCRB transcripts were what got sequenced. TCRdb holds this immuneACCESS table with in-frame rearrangements only. Some clones are missing; in checked studies, unresolved V genes explain under half, and the rest has no known cause. The sample table lists some 700,000 clones, roughly an eighth of them with a count of one. Approximately 0.021% of the sample rests with the top ten. The sequenced sample consisted of naive CD4+ T cells from blood. The cell subset or site label here, explained by the study, means: true naive CD4+ T cells. The receptors shown here come from a man between 18 and 29 years old with type 1 diabetes.

This chain connects TRBV4-1 to TRBJ1-5, with 9 bases lining up with TRBD1. Germline V CDR1 and CDR2: MGHRA, YSYEKL. V lost 6 bases, J lost 4 bases, and 7 bases stayed unmatched. The CDR3 runs to 15 residues. DNA for the CDR3: TGCGCCAGCAGGGCGGGACAGGGCCTTAATCAGCCCCAGCATTTT. Translating gives CASRAGQGLNQPQHF.

This clone has just a few counts. One end of the junction is discordant with germline, which a read error may explain. The V and J genes are TRBV10-3 and TRBJ2-2; D may be TRBD2 (5 bases). The germline V gene has CDR1 ENHRY and CDR2 SYGVKD. This CDR3 comprises 11 residues. In nucleotides, the CDR3 is TGTGCCATCAGTGAGGCCGGGGAGCTGTCTTTT. Protein: CAISEAGELSF.

CDR3 sequence reads: CASSVVSAGPGELFF. CDR3 bases: TGTGCCAGCAGCGTAGTTTCAGCGGGGCCCGGGGAGCTGTTTTTT. V usage is TRBV9 and J usage is TRBJ2-2; 7 positions agree with TRBD2. V trimming: 0 bases; J trimming: 6 bases; junction bases outside the gene matches: 5. This CDR3 contains 15 residues. In germline, CDR1 is SGDLS, CDR2 YYNGEE.

The genes are TRBV9 and TRBJ2-5; D is unclear. Looked up from germline, CDR1 is SGDLS and CDR2 is YYNGEE. The CDR3 length is 14 residues. Trimming removed 0 bases from V and 5 bases from J, with 11 bases in between. The CDR3 DNA sequence: TGTGCCAGCAGCGTAGAAGGTAGTAGGGAGACCCAGTACTTC. Its protein product is CASSVEGSRETQYF.

The table lists this clone with a few counts. This chain links TRBV20-1 with TRBJ1-1, with 8 nucleotides matching TRBD1. From germline, CDR1 is DFQATT and CDR2 SNEGSKA (reference sequence). V was clipped by 4 bases and J by 6 bases; unmatched bases: 1. This CDR3 spans 11 amino acids. DNA of the CDR3: TGCAGTGCTACAGGGGGCCCTGAAGCTTTCTTT. As protein: CSATGGPEAFF.

CDR3 coding DNA: TGTGCCAGCACCCGAGCAGGGGACGGAAACACCATATATTTT. It codes for CASTRAGDGNTIYF. The gene calls are TRBV7-8 and TRBJ1-3; D perhaps matches TRBD1 (6 bases). This CDR3 has 14 amino acids. The germline V gene encodes CDR1 SGHVS and CDR2 FQNEAQ. Trimming removed 7 bases from V and 4 bases from J, with 14 bases in between.

This clone appeared a few times. The V call is TRBV10-3, the J call TRBJ2-3; D may be TRBD1 or TRBD2 (5 bases each). Deletions cut 1 base from V and 6 bases from J, with 14 bases between. The CDR3 is made up of 15 amino acids. The germline V gene encodes CDR1 ENHRY and CDR2 SYGVKD. The CDR3 protein is CAISEWGPLDDTQYF. The DNA of the CDR3 is TGTGCCATCAGTGAGTGGGGACCTCTAGATGATACGCAGTATTTT.

The table lists this clone with a few counts. The rearrangement uses TRBV7-9 and TRBJ2-7; D ambiguous. This CDR3 contains 14 residues. Germline CDR1 and CDR2: SEHNR and FQNEAQ (reference sequence). V was clipped by 5 bases and J by 3 bases, with 14 bases between them. CDR3 DNA: TGTGCCAGCAGCACAACCGAGAGTGGCTACGAGCAGTACTTC. It specifies CASSTTESGYEQYF.

This chain uses TRBV7-3 with TRBJ2-5; D uncertain. V was pared by 5 bases and J by 3 bases, with 10 bases between. CDR1 and CDR2 (germline): SGHTA, FQGTGA. The CDR3 extends over 13 amino acids. In nucleotides, the CDR3 is TGTGCCAGCAGCCCGGGCTCTGAAGAGACCCAGTACTTC. Protein product: CASSPGSEETQYF.

The chain carries TRBV19 and TRBJ2-5, with TRBD1 matching 7 bases. CDR3 length equals 14 residues. V gave up 3 bases and J gave up 1 base; unmatched junction bases: 2. Germline CDR1 LNHDA, CDR2 SQIVND (reference sequence). The CDR3 DNA reads TGTGCCAGTAGTATTTACAGGGGCCAAGAGACCCAGTACTTC. This codes for CASSIYRGQETQYF.

The V call is TRBV2, the J call TRBJ2-1; 7 bases fit TRBD1. The CDR3 is 13 amino acids. Unmatched junction bases numbered 7, after V lost 6 bases and J lost 8 bases. Germline CDR1 is SNHLY and CDR2 is FYNNEI. In DNA form, the CDR3 reads TGTGCCAGCAGGGATGGACAGGCGGATGAGCAGTTCTTC. This codes for CASRDGQADEQFF.

As regards this clone: Other DNA sequences in this specimen translate into the identical CDR3. This chain links TRBV7-9 with TRBJ1-6, with D perhaps TRBD1 (5 bases). Trimming cost V 1 base and J 8 bases, with 6 bases left between them. Germline CDR1 SEHNR, CDR2 FQNEAQ (reference sequence). CDR3 size: 13 residues. The CDR3 DNA follows: TGTGCCAGCAGCTTAGGGGGGGATTCACCCCTCCACTTT. This encodes CASSLGGDSPLHF.

The V call is TRBV29-1, the J call TRBJ1-5; D is unresolved. Germline V gives CDR1 SQVTM, CDR2 ANQGSEA. The CDR3 spans 14 residues. Trimming stripped 4 bases from V and 0 bases from J, with 10 bases between. The CDR3 DNA reads TGCAGCGTTGCGGCCGGCTATAGCAATCAGCCCCAGCATTTT. Translated: CSVAAGYSNQPQHF.

This clone was seen only a few times. The chain couples TRBV6-1 to TRBJ2-6; D call uncertain. The ends were cut back, 8 bases at V and 5 bases at J, with 10 bases in the middle. This CDR3 comprises 13 residues. CDR1 and CDR2 (germline): MNHNS, SASEGT. The chain's CDR3 is CASSLDRANVLTF. CDR3 DNA: TGTGCCAGCTCCTTAGATCGGGCCAACGTCCTGACTTTC.

This clone came up a few times. The J gene is TRBJ1-5, the V gene TRBV6-1, with D unresolved. The V and J ends lost 1 base and 12 bases respectively, with 7 bases between them. There are 11 residues in the CDR3. Germline values: CDR1 MNHNS, CDR2 SASEGT. The CDR3 region is CASSEGGLQHF. CDR3 in DNA: TGTGCCAGCAGTGAAGGGGGTCTCCAGCATTTT.

The rearrangement joins TRBV30 to TRBJ1-1; 7 bases agree with TRBD1. This CDR3 comprises 12 residues. The germline V gene encodes CDR1 GTSNPN and CDR2 SVGIG (reference sequence). The junction had 2 bases not matched to a gene; V was cut back by 3 bases and J by 4 bases. CDR3 in amino acids: CAWRQGSTEAFF. Here the CDR3 DNA reads TGTGCCTGGAGACAGGGGAGCACTGAAGCTTTCTTT.

This clone came up a few times. This chain uses TRBV7-2 with TRBJ1-4; 7 bases line up with TRBD1. The CDR3 loop spans 14 amino acids. The germline gives CDR1 SGHTA, CDR2 FQGNSA. J gave up 5 bases and V 6 bases, and 6 bases lay outside the gene matches. The DNA for the CDR3 is TGTGCCAGCAGGCTGGGGACAGAGAATGAAAAACTGTTTTTT. Translating it yields CASRLGTENEKLFF.

This clone was found a few times. This chain links TRBV10-3 with TRBJ1-1, with no clear D. CDR3 length: 13 amino acids. Trimming took off 10 bases at V and 3 bases at J, with 15 bases between the two ends. Germline V lookup: CDR1 ENHRY, CDR2 SYGVKD. CDR3 loop: CATVQFEDTEAFF. In DNA, the CDR3 is TGTGCCACCGTACAGTTTGAAGACACTGAAGCTTTCTTT.

This chain links TRBV9 with TRBJ2-3; TRBD2 is a possible D gene (5 bases). The germline gives CDR1 SGDLS, CDR2 YYNGEE. Trimming shortened V by 0 bases and J by 8 bases, and 16 bases separated the two germline ends. This CDR3 comprises 15 residues. The DNA of the CDR3 is TGTGCCAGCAGCGTAGCTCCCCAGGCAGGAGGTACGCAGTATTTT. It codes for CASSVAPQAGGTQYF.

This rearrangement joins TRBV18 to TRBJ2-5; D is possibly TRBD1 (7 bases). CDR1 is KGHSH, CDR2 LQKENI, per germline. V was clipped by 3 bases and J by 5 bases, with 16 bases between them. CDR3 length: 15 amino acids. This chain's CDR3 is CASSPGQAREETQYF. The CDR3 DNA follows: TGTGCCAGCTCACCCGGACAGGCCCGGGAGGAGACCCAGTACTTC.

The chain is built from TRBV28 and TRBJ1-5, with D hard to call. Looked up from germline, CDR1 is MDHEN and CDR2 is SYDVKM. The CDR3 is 15 amino acids. V was shortened by 8 bases and J by 2 bases, with 16 bases between the two germline ends. CDR3 residues: CASQGPPRGNQPQHF. DNA of the CDR3: TGTGCCAGCCAAGGGCCGCCGAGGGGCAATCAGCCCCAGCATTTT.

This clone has just a few counts. This rearrangement joins TRBV11-3 to TRBJ2-3; the D is unclear. The CDR3 is made up of 14 amino acids. Trimming shortened V by 5 bases and J by 0 bases, and 9 bases separated the two germline ends. Germline V lookup: CDR1 SGHNT, CDR2 YENEEA. The CDR3 region has the DNA TGTGCCAGCAGCCTCATGACGAGCACAGATACGCAGTATTTT. This gives the protein CASSLMTSTDTQYF.

The V gene is TRBV11-2, the J gene TRBJ2-7, with a tentative D call TRBD1 (6 bases). Germline lookup yields CDR1 SGHAT and CDR2 FQNNGV. Trimming pared 5 bases from V and 3 bases from J, leaving 14 bases between. This CDR3 contains 14 residues. CDR3 residues: CASSTSDSNYEQYF. The CDR3 DNA reads as TGTGCCAGCAGCACCTCGGACAGTAACTACGAGCAGTACTTC. The whole variable domain, filled in from reference TRBV11-2 and TRBJ2-7, reads EAGVAQSPRYKIIEKRQSVAFWCNPISGHATLYWYQQILGQGPKLLIQFQNNGVVDDSQLPKDRFSAERLKGVDSTLKIQPAKLEDSAVYLCASSTSDSNYEQYFGPGTRLTVT.

In this sample, this clone turned up a few times. The chain couples TRBV7-8 to TRBJ1-2; no firm D call. The CDR3 contains 13 residues. V was clipped by 1 base and J by 6 bases, with 9 bases between them. Germline V gene lookup returns CDR1 SGHVS and CDR2 FQNEAQ. CDR3 coding DNA: TGTGCCAGCAGCTTAGGCCATCTGGATGGCTACACCTTC. Encoded protein: CASSLGHLDGYTF.

In regard to this clone: Other DNA sequences from this sample encode an identical CDR3 as well. This chain uses TRBV6-4 with TRBJ2-3; 7 positions match TRBD1. With V trimmed by 0 bases and J by 1 base, 1 base remained unmatched. The CDR3 has 15 residues. Looked up from germline, CDR1 is MRHNA and CDR2 is SNTAGT. CDR3 amino acids: CASSDSQGGTDTQYF. CDR3 sequence (DNA): TGTGCCAGCAGTGACTCGCAGGGGGGCACAGATACGCAGTATTTT.

The rearrangement uses TRBV5-6 and TRBJ2-7; D possibly corresponds to TRBD1 (5 bases). The CDR3 has 13 residues. V lost 4 bases and J 4 bases, leaving 12 bases between the germline ends. Germline V gene data show CDR1 as SGHDT and CDR2 as YYEEEE. The CDR3 region has the DNA TGTGCCAGCAGCACCTTAGACAGTTACGAGCAGTACTTC. Its protein is CASSTLDSYEQYF.

This clone was seen a handful of times. The rearrangement joins TRBV11-3 to TRBJ2-7; 8 positions match TRBD1. The junction had 13 bases not matched to a gene; V was cut back by 5 bases and J by 4 bases. This CDR3 is built from 16 residues. Germline CDR1 reads SGHNT; CDR2 reads YENEEA. The CDR3 here is CASSQGADRALYEQYF. CDR3 nucleotides: TGTGCCAGCAGCCAGGGCGCGGACAGGGCCCTATACGAGCAGTACTTC.

There are a few counts of this clone. V is TRBV14 and J is TRBJ2-7; no reliable D call. The CDR3 contains 13 residues. Per the germline V gene, CDR1 is SGHDN and CDR2 is FVKESK. V was pared by 0 bases and J by 0 bases, with 3 bases between. The CDR3 region has the DNA TGTGCCAGCAGCCAAGATCCCTCCTACGAGCAGTACTTC. Amino acid sequence: CASSQDPSYEQYF.

The rearrangement joins TRBV11-2 to TRBJ2-5, with a tentative D call TRBD2 (7 bases). Looked up from germline, CDR1 is SGHAT and CDR2 is FQNNGV. This CDR3 region has 17 residues. Trimming took off 1 base at V and 1 base at J, with 16 bases between the two ends. CDR3 protein: CASSLGSTGGRQETQYF. CDR3 nucleotides: TGTGCCAGCAGCTTAGGTTCGACGGGGGGCCGCCAAGAGACCCAGTACTTC.

The chain has TRBV27 and TRBJ1-5, with TRBD1 identical over 8 bases. Per germline, CDR1 MNHEY and CDR2 SMNVEV (reference sequence). V lost 5 bases and J lost 7; bases outside the gene matches: 10. There are 15 residues in the CDR3. The CDR3 spells CASSPLPQGDQPQHF. The CDR3 DNA is TGTGCCAGCAGTCCCCTCCCACAGGGGGACCAGCCCCAGCATTTT.